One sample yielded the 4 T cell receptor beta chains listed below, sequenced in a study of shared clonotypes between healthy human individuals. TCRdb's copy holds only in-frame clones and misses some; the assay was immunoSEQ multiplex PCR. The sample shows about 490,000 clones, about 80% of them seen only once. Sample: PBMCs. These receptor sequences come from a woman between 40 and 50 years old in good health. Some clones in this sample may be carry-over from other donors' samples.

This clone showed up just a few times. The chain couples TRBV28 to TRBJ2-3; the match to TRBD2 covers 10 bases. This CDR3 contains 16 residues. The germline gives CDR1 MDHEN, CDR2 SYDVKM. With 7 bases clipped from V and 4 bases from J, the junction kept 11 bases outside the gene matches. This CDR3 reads CASNLRSGRGADTQYF. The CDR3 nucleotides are TGTGCCAGCAACCTCAGAAGCGGGAGGGGTGCAGATACGCAGTATTTT.

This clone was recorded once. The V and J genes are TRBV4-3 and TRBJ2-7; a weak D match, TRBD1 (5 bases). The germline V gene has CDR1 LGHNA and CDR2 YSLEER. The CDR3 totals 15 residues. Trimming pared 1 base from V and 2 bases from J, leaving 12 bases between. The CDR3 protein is CASSQGRQGPYEQYF. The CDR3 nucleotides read TGCGCCAGCAGCCAAGGTCGGCAGGGCCCCTACGAGCAGTACTTC.

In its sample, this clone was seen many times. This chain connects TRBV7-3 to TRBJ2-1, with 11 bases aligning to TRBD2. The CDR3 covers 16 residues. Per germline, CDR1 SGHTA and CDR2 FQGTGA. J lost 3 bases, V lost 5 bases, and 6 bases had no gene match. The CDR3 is CASSPGTSGHYNEQFF. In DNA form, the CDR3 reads TGTGCCAGCAGCCCGGGGACTAGCGGACACTACAATGAGCAGTTCTTC.

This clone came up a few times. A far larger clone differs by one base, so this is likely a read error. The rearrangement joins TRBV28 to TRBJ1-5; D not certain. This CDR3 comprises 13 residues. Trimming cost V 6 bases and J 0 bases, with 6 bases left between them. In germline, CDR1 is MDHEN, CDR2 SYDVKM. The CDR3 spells CASRRYSNQPQHF. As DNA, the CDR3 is TGTGCCAGCAGACGGTATAGCAATCAGCCCCAGCATTTT.